This T cell receptor (beta chain) derives from a study of T cell responses to AZD1222 COVID-19 vaccine. The study's findings and limits: Close to half of all spike-specific TCRs reportedly target regions of the variants that are unmutated. Only after the peak T cell response were repertoires sampled. Spike-specific TCR breadth rose after two AZD1222 doses, and depth rose as well. Spike as a whole was targeted by vaccine-associated CD4 TCRs, dominant at 160-218 and 743-854.

Assay: immunoSEQ multiplex PCR; the TCRdb copy retains only in-frame clones and omits some. The sample holds around 130,000 clones, 80% to 95% seen once. The CDR3 runs 18 residues. As to this clone: Its antigen is unknown.

The V call is TRBV21-1, the J call TRBJ1-1. TRBV21-1 is a listed pseudogene. Sample: peripheral blood, taken 28 days after the second AZD1222 dose. The clonotype originates from an adult who received the AZD1222 COVID-19 vaccine. This CDR3 reads CASQSRRGKWEGNTEAFF. Here the CDR3 DNA reads TGTGCCAGCCAGAGCAGGAGAGGGAAATGGGAAGGGAACACTGAAGCTTTCTTT.